This TCR beta chain derives from a study of early T cells in non-severe SARS-CoV-2 infection. Germline values: CDR1 SGHTA, CDR2 FQGNSA. V lost 1 base to trimming and J lost 7 bases, with 14 bases between them. The CDR3 has 15 amino acids. TCRdb recomputed calls from the 5' RACE reads with MiXCR, one row per CDR3 protein. The data show tens of thousands of distinct CDR3 sequences, 5.7% seen once. This clonotype was observed many times. Sequenced sample: whole blood. The rearrangement links TRBV7-2 to TRBJ1-5; D gene ambiguous. This TCR came from an adult who was a healthcare worker with PCR-confirmed SARS-CoV-2 infection or an uninfected control (not recorded which). The CDR3 nucleotides are TGTGCCAGCAGCTTAGATCATCGGGGTTCCCAGCCCCAGCATTTT. It translates to CASSLDHRGSQPQHF.